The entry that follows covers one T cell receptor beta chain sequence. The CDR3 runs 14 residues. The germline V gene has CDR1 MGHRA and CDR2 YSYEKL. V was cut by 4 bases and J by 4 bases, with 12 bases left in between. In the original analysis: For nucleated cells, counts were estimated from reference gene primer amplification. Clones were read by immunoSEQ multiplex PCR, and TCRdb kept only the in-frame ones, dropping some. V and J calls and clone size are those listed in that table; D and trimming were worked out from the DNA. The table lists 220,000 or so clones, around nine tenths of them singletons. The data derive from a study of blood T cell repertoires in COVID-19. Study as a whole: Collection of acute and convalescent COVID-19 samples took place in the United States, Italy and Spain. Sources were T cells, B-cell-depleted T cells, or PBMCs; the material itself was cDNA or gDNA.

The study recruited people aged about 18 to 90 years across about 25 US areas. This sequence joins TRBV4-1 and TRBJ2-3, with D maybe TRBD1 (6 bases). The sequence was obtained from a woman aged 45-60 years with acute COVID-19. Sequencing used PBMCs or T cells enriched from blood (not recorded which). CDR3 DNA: TGCGCCAGCAGCCTCCTAGGGGGTGCAGATACGCAGTATTTT. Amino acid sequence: CASSLLGGADTQYF.